This T cell receptor beta chain appears in the sequencing data of a study of a mutant IDH1 vaccine in newly diagnosed glioma. About the research overall: Radiotherapy alone preceded vaccination by 4-6 weeks; alternatively, vaccination started with temozolomide cycles. The treated population exhibited a male proportion of around 62%, a female proportion of around 40%, and a mean age of around 40 years.

The time point was: week 11, during vaccination. One vaccine dose held 300 ug of mutant IDH1 20-mer peptide and came with topical imiquimod. Germline V lookup: CDR1 SNHLY, CDR2 FYNNEI. CDR3 length: 12 amino acids. Deletions cut 9 bases from V and 8 bases from J, with 13 bases between. Measured with immunoSEQ multiplex PCR; TCRdb has only the in-frame clones, and not every one. The repertoire includes around 100,000 clones, under 90% of them detected once, and roughly 0.61% sits in the top ten. This clone was picked up many times. Its antigen is as yet unknown. The sample consisted of PBMCs, taken from a glioma patient whose treatment included an IDH1 peptide vaccine. The J gene is TRBJ1-4, the V gene TRBV2; D is uncertain. The source is a woman aged 50 to 60 with glioma. The CDR3 spells CASQTTGEKLFF. The CDR3 DNA is TGTGCCAGTCAAACAACTGGAGAAAAACTGTTTTTT.